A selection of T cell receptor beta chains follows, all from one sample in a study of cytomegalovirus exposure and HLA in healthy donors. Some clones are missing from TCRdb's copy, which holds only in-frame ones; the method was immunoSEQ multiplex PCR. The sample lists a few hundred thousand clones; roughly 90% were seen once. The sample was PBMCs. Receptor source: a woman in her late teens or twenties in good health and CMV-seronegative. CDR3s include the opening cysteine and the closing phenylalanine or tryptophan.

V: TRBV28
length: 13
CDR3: CASSPLGVYEQYF

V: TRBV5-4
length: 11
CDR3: CASSFRETQYF

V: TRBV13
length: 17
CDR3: CASSLEGLAGATDTQYF

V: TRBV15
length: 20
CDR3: CATSRSPGLAGVRSYNEQFF

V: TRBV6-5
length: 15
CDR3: CASSRRTGGSGELFF

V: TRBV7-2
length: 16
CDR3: CASSSDRAEDKDGYTF

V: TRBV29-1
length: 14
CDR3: CSALLSSGANVLTF

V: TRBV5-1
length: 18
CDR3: CASSFGGRPLGSTDTQYF

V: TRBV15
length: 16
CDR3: CATSRDYRGSDTEAFF

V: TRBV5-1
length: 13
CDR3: CASSGGGVETQYF

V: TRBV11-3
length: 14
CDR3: CASSLTDRVREQFF

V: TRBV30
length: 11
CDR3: CAWSASGEQFF

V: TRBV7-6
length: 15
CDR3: CASSEGTGAGTEAFF

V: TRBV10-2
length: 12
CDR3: CASSEGNYGYTF